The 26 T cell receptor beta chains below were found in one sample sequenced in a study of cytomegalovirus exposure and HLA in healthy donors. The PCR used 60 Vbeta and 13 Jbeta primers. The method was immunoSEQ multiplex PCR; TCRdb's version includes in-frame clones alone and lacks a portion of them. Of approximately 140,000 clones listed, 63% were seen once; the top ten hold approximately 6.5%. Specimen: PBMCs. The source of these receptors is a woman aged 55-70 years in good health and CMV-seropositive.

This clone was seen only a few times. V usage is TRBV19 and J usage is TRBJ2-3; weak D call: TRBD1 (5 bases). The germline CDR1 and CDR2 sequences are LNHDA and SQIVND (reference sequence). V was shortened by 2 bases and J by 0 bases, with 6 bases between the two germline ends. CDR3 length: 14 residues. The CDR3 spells CASSIQGSTDTQYF. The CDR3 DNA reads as TGTGCCAGTAGTATACAGGGAAGCACAGATACGCAGTATTTT.

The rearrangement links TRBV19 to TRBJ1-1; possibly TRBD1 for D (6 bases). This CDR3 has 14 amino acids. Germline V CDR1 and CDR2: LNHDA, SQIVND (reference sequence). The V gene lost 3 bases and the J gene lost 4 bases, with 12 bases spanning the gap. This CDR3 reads CASSIHTGTTEAFF. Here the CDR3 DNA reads TGTGCCAGTAGTATCCATACAGGGACCACTGAAGCTTTCTTT.

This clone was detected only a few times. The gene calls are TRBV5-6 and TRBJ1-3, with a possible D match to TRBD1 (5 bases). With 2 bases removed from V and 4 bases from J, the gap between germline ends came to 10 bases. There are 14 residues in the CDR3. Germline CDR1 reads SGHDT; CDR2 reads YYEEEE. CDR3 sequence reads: CASSFPGMGNTIYF. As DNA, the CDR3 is TGTGCCAGCAGCTTTCCAGGGATGGGAAACACCATATATTTT.

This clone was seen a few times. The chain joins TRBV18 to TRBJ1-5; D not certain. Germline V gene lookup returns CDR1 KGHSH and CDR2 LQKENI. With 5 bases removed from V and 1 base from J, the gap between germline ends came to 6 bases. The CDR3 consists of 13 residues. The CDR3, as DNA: TGTGCCAGCTCAACTAGCAGCAATCAGCCCCAGCATTTT. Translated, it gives CASSTSSNQPQHF.

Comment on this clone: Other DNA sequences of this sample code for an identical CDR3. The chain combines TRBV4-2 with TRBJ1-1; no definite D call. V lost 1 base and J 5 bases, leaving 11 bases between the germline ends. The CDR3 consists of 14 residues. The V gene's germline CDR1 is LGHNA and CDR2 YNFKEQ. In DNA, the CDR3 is TGTGCCAGCAGCCAAGCCCAGGCGGGTACTGAAGCTTTCTTT. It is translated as CASSQAQAGTEAFF.

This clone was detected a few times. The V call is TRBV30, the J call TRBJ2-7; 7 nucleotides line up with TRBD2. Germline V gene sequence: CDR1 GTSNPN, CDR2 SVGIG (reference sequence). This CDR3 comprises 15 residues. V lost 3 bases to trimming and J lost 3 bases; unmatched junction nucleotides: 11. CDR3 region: CAWSGGSSPNYEQYF. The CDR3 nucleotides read TGTGCCTGGAGCGGCGGGAGCTCCCCCAACTACGAGCAGTACTTC.

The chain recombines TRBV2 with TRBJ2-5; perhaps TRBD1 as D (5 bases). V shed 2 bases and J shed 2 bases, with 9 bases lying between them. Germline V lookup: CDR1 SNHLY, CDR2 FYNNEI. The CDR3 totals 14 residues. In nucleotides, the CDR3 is TGTGCCAGCAGTGAACCAGGGTCTCAAGAGACCCAGTACTTC. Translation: CASSEPGSQETQYF.

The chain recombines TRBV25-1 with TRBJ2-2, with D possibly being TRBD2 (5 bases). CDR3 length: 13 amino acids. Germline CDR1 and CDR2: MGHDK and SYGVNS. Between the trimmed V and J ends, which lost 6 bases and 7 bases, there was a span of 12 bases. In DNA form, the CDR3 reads TGTGCCAGCAGAAAAGCGGAACTCGGGGAGCTGTTTTTT. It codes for CASRKAELGELFF.

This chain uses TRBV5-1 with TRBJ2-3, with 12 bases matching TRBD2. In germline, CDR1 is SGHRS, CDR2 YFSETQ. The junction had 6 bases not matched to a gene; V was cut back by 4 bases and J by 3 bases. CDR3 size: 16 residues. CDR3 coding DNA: TGCGCCAGCAGCCAAACTAGCGGGGGGAGTACAGATACGCAGTATTTT. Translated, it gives CASSQTSGGSTDTQYF. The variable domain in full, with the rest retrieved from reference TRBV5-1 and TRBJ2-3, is KAGVTQTPRYLIKTRGQQVTLSCSPISGHRSVSWYQQTPGQGLQFLFEYFSETQRNKGNFPGRFSGRQFSNSRSEMNVSTLELGDSALYLCASSQTSGGSTDTQYFGPGTRLTVL.

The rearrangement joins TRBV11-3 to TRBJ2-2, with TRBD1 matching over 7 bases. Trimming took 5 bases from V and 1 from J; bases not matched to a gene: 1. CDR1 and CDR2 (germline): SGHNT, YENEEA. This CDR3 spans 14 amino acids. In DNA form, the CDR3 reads TGTGCCAGCAGCCGACAGGGGAACACCGGGGAGCTGTTTTTT. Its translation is CASSRQGNTGELFF.

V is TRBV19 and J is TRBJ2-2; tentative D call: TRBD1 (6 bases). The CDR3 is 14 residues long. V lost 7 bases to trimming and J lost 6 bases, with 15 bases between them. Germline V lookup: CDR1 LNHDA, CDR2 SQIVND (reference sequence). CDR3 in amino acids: CASNEGGPAGELFF. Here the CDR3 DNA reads TGTGCCAGTAACGAAGGGGGACCGGCCGGGGAGCTGTTTTTT. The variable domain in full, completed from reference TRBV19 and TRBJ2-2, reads DGGITQSPKYLFRKEGQNVTLSCEQNLNHDAMYWYRQDPGQGLRLIYYSQIVNDFQKGDIAEGYSVSREKKESFPLTVTSAQKNPTAFYLCASNEGGPAGELFFGEGSRLTVL.

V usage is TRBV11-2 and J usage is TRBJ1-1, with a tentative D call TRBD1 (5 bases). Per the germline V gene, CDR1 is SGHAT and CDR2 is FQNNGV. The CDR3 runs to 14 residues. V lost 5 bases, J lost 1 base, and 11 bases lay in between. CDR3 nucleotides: TGTGCCAGCAGCCCCGGGGGGAGGAACACTGAAGCTTTCTTT. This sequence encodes CASSPGGRNTEAFF. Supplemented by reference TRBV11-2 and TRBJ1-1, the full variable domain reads EAGVAQSPRYKIIEKRQSVAFWCNPISGHATLYWYQQILGQGPKLLIQFQNNGVVDDSQLPKDRFSAERLKGVDSTLKIQPAKLEDSAVYLCASSPGGRNTEAFFGQGTRLTVV.

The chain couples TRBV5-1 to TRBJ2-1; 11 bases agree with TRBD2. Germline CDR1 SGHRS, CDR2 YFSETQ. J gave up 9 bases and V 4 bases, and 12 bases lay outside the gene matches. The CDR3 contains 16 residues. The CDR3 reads CASSLEVTSGNSEQFF. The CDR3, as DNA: TGCGCCAGCAGCCTGGAAGTGACTAGCGGGAACAGTGAGCAGTTCTTC.

The CDR3 reads CASSLIPPGAQETQYF. CDR3 DNA sequence: TGTGCCAGCAGTCTCATCCCCCCAGGGGCACAAGAGACCCAGTACTTC. This sequence joins TRBV27 and TRBJ2-5; a weak D match, TRBD1 (6 bases). The germline V gene encodes CDR1 MNHEY and CDR2 SMNVEV (reference sequence). Trimming took 5 bases from V and 2 from J, leaving 18 bases between them. The CDR3 has 16 amino acids.

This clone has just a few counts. The CDR3 DNA follows: TGCGCCAGCAGCCAAGATGTTCAGGGGCATAATGGCTACACCTTC. This gives the protein CASSQDVQGHNGYTF. The chain links TRBV4-1 to TRBJ1-2; TRBD1 is a possible D gene (6 bases). Germline CDR1 is MGHRA and CDR2 is YSYEKL. V lost 0 bases to trimming and J lost 6 bases, with 14 bases between them. CDR3 length equals 15 residues.

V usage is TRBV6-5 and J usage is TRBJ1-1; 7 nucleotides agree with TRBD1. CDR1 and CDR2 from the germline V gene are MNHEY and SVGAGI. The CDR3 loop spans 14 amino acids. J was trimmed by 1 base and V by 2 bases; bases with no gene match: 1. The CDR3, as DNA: TGTGCCAGCAGTTACAACAGGGGGAACACTGAAGCTTTCTTT. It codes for CASSYNRGNTEAFF.

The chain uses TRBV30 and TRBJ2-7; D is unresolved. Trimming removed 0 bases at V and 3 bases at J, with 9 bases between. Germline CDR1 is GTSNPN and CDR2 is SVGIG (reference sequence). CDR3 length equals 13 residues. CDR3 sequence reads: CAWSVGQHYEQYF. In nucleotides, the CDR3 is TGTGCCTGGAGTGTTGGGCAGCACTACGAGCAGTACTTC.

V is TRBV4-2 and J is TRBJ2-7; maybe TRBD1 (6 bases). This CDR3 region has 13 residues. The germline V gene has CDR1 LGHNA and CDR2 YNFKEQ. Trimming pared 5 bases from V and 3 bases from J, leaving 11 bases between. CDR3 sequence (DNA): TGTGCCAGCAGCTCCCCGGGACACTACGAGCAGTACTTC. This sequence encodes CASSSPGHYEQYF.

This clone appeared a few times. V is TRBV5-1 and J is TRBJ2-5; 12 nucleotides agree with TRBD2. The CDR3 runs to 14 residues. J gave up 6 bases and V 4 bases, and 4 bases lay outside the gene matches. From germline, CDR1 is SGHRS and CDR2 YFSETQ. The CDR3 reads CASSPSGRGKTQYF. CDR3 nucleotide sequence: TGCGCCAGCAGCCCTAGCGGGAGGGGAAAGACCCAGTACTTC.

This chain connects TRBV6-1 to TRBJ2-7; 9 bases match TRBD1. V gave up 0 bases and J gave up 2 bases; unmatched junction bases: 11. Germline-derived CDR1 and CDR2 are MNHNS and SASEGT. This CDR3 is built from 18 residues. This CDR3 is CASSEALFPGQGTYEQYF. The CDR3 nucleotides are TGTGCCAGCAGTGAAGCGCTGTTTCCGGGACAGGGAACCTACGAGCAGTACTTC.

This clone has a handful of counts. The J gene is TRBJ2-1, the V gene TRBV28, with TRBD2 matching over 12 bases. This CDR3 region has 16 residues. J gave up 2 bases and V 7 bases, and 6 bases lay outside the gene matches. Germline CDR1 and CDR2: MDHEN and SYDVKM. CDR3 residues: CASKGTSGFTYNEQFF. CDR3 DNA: TGTGCCAGCAAAGGGACTAGCGGGTTTACCTACAATGAGCAGTTCTTC.

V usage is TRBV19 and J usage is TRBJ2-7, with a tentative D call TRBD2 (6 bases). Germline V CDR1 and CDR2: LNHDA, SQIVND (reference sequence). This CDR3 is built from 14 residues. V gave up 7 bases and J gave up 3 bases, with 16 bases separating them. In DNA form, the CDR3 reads TGTGCCAGTACCCCGGACTACGGGGGCTACGAGCAGTACTTC. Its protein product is CASTPDYGGYEQYF.

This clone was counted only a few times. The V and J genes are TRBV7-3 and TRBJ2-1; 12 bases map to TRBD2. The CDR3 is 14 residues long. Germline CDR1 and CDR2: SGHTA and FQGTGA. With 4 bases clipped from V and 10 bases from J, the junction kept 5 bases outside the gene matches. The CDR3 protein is CASSYGLAGREQFF. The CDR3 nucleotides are TGTGCCAGCAGCTATGGACTAGCGGGACGGGAGCAGTTCTTC.

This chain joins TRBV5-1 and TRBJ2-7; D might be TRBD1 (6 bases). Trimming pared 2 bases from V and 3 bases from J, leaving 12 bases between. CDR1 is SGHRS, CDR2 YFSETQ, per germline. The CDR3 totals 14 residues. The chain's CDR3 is CASSLGGQYYEQYF. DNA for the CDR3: TGCGCCAGCAGCTTAGGAGGACAGTACTACGAGCAGTACTTC. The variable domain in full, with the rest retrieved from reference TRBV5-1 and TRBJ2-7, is KAGVTQTPRYLIKTRGQQVTLSCSPISGHRSVSWYQQTPGQGLQFLFEYFSETQRNKGNFPGRFSGRQFSNSRSEMNVSTLELGDSALYLCASSLGGQYYEQYFGPGTRLTVT.

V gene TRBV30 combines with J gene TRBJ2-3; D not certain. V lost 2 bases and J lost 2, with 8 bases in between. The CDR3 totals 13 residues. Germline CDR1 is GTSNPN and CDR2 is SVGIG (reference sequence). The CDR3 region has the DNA TGTGCCTGGAGTTTGGAGAACACAGATACGCAGTATTTT. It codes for CAWSLENTDTQYF. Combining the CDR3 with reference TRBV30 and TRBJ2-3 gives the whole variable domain SQTIHQWPATLVQPVGSPLSLECTVEGTSNPNLYWYRQAAGRGLQLLFYSVGIGQISSEVPQNLSASRPQDRQFILSSKKLLLSDSGFYLCAWSLENTDTQYFGPGTRLTVL.

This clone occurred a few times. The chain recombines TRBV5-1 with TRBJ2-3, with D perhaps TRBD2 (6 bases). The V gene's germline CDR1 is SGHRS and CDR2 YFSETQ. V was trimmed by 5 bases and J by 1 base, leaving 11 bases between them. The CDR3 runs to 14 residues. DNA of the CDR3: TGCGCCAGCAGGCACGGGGGACGCACAGATACGCAGTATTTT. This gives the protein CASRHGGRTDTQYF.